These 2 T cell receptor beta chains originate from one sample sequenced in a study of shared clonotypes between healthy human individuals. Here immunoSEQ multiplex PCR was the method, and the copy in TCRdb shows in-frame clones only, minus some. Found here are approximately 2.5 million clones, approximately 93% of them singletons; the top ten hold around 0.37%. Sequencing was performed on naive CD4+ T cells from PBMCs. Subset of the sample: CD45RA+ positively selected. The receptors originated from a young man in good health. Some clones in this sample may be carry-over from other donors' samples.

The genes are TRBV5-1 and TRBJ2-1; D is unresolved. The V gene's germline CDR1 is SGHRS and CDR2 YFSETQ. V was clipped by 3 bases and J by 4 bases, with 11 bases between them. This CDR3 region has 14 residues. The CDR3 DNA sequence: TGCGCCAGCAGCTCCCCCGGAGCGTACAATGAGCAGTTCTTC. Translation: CASSSPGAYNEQFF.

V gene TRBV6-1 combines with J gene TRBJ1-5; D not certain. V was pared by 0 bases and J by 1 base, with 13 bases between. The CDR3 loop spans 17 amino acids. Per germline, CDR1 MNHNS and CDR2 SASEGT. CDR3 bases: TGTGCCAGCAGTGAAGCGCCGGGGAGGAGAAGCAATCAGCCCCAGCATTTT. Translation gives CASSEAPGRRSNQPQHF.